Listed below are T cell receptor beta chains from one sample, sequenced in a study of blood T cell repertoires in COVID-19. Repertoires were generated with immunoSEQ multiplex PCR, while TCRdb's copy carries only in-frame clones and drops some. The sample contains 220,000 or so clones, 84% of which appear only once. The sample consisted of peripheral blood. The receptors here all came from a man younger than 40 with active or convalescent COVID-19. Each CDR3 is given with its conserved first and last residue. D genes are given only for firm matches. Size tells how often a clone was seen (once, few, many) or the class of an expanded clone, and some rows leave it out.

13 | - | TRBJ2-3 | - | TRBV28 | CASSRAGPDTQYF | TGTGCCAGCAGCCGAGCGGGCCCAGATACGCAGTATTTT
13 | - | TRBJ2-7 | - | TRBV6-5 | CASSYPGSYEQYF | TGTGCCAGCAGTTACCCGGGAAGCTACGAGCAGTACTTC
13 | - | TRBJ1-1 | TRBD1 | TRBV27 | CASSPGQQTEAFF | TGTGCCAGCAGCCCGGGACAGCAAACTGAAGCTTTCTTT
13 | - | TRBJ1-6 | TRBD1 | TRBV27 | CASSSKGASPLHF | TGTGCCAGCAGTTCAAAGGGGGCGTCACCCCTCCACTTT
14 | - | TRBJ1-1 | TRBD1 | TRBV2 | CASSARTGGTEAFF | TGTGCCAGCAGTGCTCGGACAGGGGGTACTGAAGCTTTCTTT
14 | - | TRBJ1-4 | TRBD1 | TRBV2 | CASRGDSLNEKLFF | TGTGCCAGCAGGGGGGACAGCCTTAATGAAAAACTGTTTTTT
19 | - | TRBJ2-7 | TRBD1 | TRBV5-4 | CASSLFRGRGSISSYEQYF | TGTGCCAGCAGCTTATTCCGGGGCAGGGGGTCCATTAGCTCCTACGAGCAGTACTTC
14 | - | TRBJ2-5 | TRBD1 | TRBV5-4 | CASSRRQGQETQYF | TGTGCCAGCAGCCGTCGACAGGGGCAAGAGACCCAGTACTTC
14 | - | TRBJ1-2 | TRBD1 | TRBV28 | CASLGGQGVYGYTF | TGTGCCAGCCTGGGGGGCCAGGGGGTCTATGGCTACACCTTC
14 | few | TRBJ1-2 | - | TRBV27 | CASKQGTGFYGYTF | TGTGCCAGCAAACAGGGCACCGGGTTCTATGGCTACACCTTC
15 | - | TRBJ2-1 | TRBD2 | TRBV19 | CASSIATSVYNEQFF | TGTGCCAGTAGTATAGCGACTAGCGTATACAATGAGCAGTTCTTC
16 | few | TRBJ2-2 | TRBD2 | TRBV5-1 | CASSLALAENTGELFF | TGCGCCAGCAGCTTGGCCCTAGCGGAGAACACCGGGGAGCTGTTTTTT
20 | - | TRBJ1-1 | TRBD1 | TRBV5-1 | CASSMGARGTGGSRYTEAFF | TGCGCCAGCAGTATGGGGGCGCGAGGGACAGGGGGCTCGAGGTACACTGAAGCTTTCTTT
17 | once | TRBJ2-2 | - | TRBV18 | CASSPQLGAMNTGELFF | TGTGCCAGCTCACCACAACTGGGGGCGATGAACACCGGGGAGCTGTTTTTT
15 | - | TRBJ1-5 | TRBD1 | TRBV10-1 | CASSGNRDRNQPQHF | TGCGCCAGCAGTGGAAACCGGGACAGAAATCAGCCCCAGCATTTT
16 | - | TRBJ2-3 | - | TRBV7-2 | CASSLAAGWSTDTQYF | TGTGCCAGCAGCTTAGCCGCAGGGTGGTCCACAGATACGCAGTATTTT
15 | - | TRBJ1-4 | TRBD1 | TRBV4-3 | CASSRTGAPNEKLFF | TGCGCCAGCAGCCGGACAGGGGCCCCTAATGAAAAACTGTTTTTT
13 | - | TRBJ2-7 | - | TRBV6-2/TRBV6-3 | CASSYGETYEQYF | TGTGCCAGCAGTTATGGGGAGACCTACGAGCAGTACTTC
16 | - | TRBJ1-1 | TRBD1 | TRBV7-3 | CASSLRGQGASTEAFF | TGTGCCAGCAGCTTAAGGGGGCAGGGGGCGTCCACTGAAGCTTTCTTT
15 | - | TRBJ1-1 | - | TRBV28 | CASSINRVTHTEAFF | TGTGCCAGCAGTATCAACAGGGTAACCCACACTGAAGCTTTCTTT
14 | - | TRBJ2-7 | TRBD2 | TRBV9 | CASGREGFSYEQYF | TGTGCCAGCGGTCGGGAGGGCTTCTCCTACGAGCAGTACTTC
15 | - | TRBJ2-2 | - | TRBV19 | CASSIARQGAGELFF | TGTGCCAGTAGTATTGCGAGACAAGGGGCCGGGGAGCTGTTTTTT
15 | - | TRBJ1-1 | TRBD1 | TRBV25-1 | CASSIYRGQGTEAFF | TGTGCCAGCAGTATATACAGGGGCCAGGGCACTGAAGCTTTCTTT
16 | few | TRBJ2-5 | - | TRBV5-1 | CASSKVGRGIGETQYF | TGCGCCAGCAGCAAGGTGGGACGGGGGATCGGGGAGACCCAGTACTTC
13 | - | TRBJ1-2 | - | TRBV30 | CAWSDTAAFGYTF | TGTGCCTGGAGTGACACAGCGGCCTTTGGCTACACCTTC
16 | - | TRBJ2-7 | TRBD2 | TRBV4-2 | CASSPGTSGNRHEQYF | TGTGCCAGCAGCCCCGGGACTAGCGGGAATCGCCACGAGCAGTACTTC
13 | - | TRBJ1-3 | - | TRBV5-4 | CASTDLIGNTIYF | TGTGCCAGCACCGACTTAATTGGAAACACCATATATTTT
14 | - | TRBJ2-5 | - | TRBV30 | CAWSMEGWQETQYF | TGTGCCTGGAGTATGGAGGGATGGCAAGAGACCCAGTACTTC
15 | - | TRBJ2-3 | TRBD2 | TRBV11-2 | CASSLGGGSTDTQYF | TGTGCCAGCAGCTTAGGGGGGGGAAGCACAGATACGCAGTATTTT
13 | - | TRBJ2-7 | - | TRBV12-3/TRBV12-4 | CASARVSSYEQYF | TGTGCCAGTGCCAGGGTGAGCTCCTACGAGCAGTACTTC
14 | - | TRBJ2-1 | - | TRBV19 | CASSGGQRYNEQFF | TGTGCCAGTAGTGGCGGACAGCGATACAATGAGCAGTTCTTC
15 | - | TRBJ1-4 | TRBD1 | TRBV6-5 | CASSYSDRGREKLFF | TGTGCCAGCAGTTACTCGGACAGGGGGCGTGAAAAACTGTTTTTT
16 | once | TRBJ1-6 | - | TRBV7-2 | CASSAPPGNRNSPLHF | TGTGCCAGCAGCGCCCCCCCAGGGAACCGTAATTCACCCCTCCACTTT
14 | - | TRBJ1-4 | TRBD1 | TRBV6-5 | CASSRGQGSGKLFF | TGTGCCAGCAGTCGGGGACAGGGTTCTGGAAAACTGTTTTTT
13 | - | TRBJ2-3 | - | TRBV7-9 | CASSFAGPDTQYF | TGTGCCAGCAGCTTCGCAGGGCCAGATACGCAGTATTTT
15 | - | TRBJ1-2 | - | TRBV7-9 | CASSSPADRFHGYTF | TGTGCCAGCAGCTCGCCGGCCGACAGGTTTCATGGCTACACCTTC
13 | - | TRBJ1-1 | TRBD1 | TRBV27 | CASSPRTGEGAFF | TGTGCCAGCAGTCCCCGGACAGGGGAAGGGGCTTTCTTT
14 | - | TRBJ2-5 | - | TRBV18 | CASSPDRAPETQYF | TGTGCCAGCTCACCGGACAGAGCCCCGGAGACCCAGTACTTC
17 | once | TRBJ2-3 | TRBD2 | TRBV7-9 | CASSSNLLAGVADTQYF | TGTGCCAGCAGCTCCAATCTACTAGCGGGAGTTGCAGATACGCAGTATTTT
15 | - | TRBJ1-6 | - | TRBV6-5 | CASSYQPTGSSPLHF | TGTGCCAGCAGTTACCAACCGACAGGATCATCACCCCTCCACTTT
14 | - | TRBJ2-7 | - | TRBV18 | CASSQQGMLAEQYF | TGTGCCAGCTCACAACAGGGAATGCTTGCCGAGCAGTACTTC
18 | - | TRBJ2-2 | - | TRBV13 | CASSLDNIRDSHTGELFF | TGTGCCAGCAGCTTAGATAACATCCGGGACTCCCACACCGGGGAGCTGTTTTTT
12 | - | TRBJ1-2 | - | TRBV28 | CASSLSGYGYTF | TGTGCCAGCAGTTTATCGGGGTATGGCTACACCTTC
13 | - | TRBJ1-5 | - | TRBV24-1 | CATSGAREEPQHF | TGTGCCACCAGTGGGGCGCGGGAGGAGCCCCAGCATTTT
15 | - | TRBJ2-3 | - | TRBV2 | CASSEAVRGTDTQYF | TGTGCCAGCAGTGAAGCGGTGCGCGGCACAGATACGCAGTATTTT
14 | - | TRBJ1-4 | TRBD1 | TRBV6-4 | CASSTRQGGEKLFF | TGTGCCAGCAGTACCCGACAGGGGGGGGAAAAACTGTTTTTT
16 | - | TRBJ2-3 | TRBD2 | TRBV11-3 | CASSFGSGGALDTQYF | TGTGCCAGCAGCTTTGGGAGCGGGGGGGCTTTAGATACGCAGTATTTT
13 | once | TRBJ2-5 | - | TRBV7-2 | CASSYRFRETQYF | TGTGCCAGCAGCTACAGATTTAGAGAGACCCAGTACTTC
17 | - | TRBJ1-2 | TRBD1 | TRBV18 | CASSPRDSSTANYGYTF | TGTGCCAGCTCCCCACGGGACAGCTCTACGGCTAACTATGGCTACACCTTC
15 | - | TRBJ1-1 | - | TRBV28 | CASSLGGGMAKEAFF | TGTGCCAGCAGTTTAGGAGGAGGAATGGCTAAGGAAGCTTTCTTT
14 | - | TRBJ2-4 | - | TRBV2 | CASSDTGTKNIQYF | TGTGCCAGCAGTGATACGGGGACCAAAAACATTCAGTACTTC
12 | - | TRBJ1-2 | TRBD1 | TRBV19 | CAGYRGQDGYTF | TGTGCCGGATACAGGGGGCAGGATGGCTACACCTTC
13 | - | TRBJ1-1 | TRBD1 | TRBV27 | CASRVDRVTEAFF | TGTGCCAGCAGGGTGGACAGGGTCACTGAAGCTTTCTTT
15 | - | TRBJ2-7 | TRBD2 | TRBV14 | CASSQGTSGPYEQYF | TGTGCCAGCAGCCAGGGGACTAGCGGGCCCTACGAGCAGTACTTC
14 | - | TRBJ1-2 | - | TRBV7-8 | CASSRDIANYGYTF | TGTGCCAGCAGCCGGGACATAGCCAACTATGGCTACACCTTC
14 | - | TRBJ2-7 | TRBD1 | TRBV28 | CASSFSGQGNEQYF | TGTGCCAGCAGTTTCTCAGGACAGGGGAACGAGCAGTACTTC
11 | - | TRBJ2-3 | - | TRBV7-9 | CASDSGDTQYF | TGTGCCAGCGATTCGGGAGATACGCAGTATTTT